The sequence of this T cell receptor beta chain was determined in a study of blood T cell repertoires in COVID-19. Turning to the study itself: Specimens from acute and convalescent COVID-19 originated in the United States, Italy and Spain. In each case, the material was cDNA or gDNA derived from T cells, B-cell-depleted T cells, or PBMCs.

In the original analysis: Nucleated cell counts were estimated from reference gene primer amplification. The method was immunoSEQ multiplex PCR; TCRdb's version includes in-frame clones alone and lacks a portion of them. V, J and clone size derive from that table, while D and trimming were established from the DNA sequence. Here the sample spans approximately 81,000 clones, 91% being singletons. The CDR3 covers 19 residues. Trimming took off 0 bases at V and 0 bases at J, with 19 bases between the two ends. Germline values: CDR1 SGHRS, CDR2 YFSETQ. Material: peripheral blood. The V and J genes are TRBV5-1 and TRBJ2-1; D is possibly TRBD2 (7 bases). This clonotype originated in a woman aged 45-65 years in a cohort sampled during active COVID-19. The CDR3 DNA is TGCGCCAGCAGCTTGGGAGTTGTGGGGGGGCCCAGCTCCTACAATGAGCAGTTCTTC. It translates to CASSLGVVGGPSSYNEQFF.